This entry lists 17 T cell receptor beta chains sequenced from one sample in a study of cytomegalovirus exposure and HLA in healthy donors. A multiplex PCR was run with 60 Vbeta primers and 13 Jbeta primers. The table came from immunoSEQ multiplex PCR; TCRdb's copy has only in-frame clones and leaves some out. Of under 130,000 clones listed, about three quarters were seen once; the top ten hold around 5%. Sequenced: PBMCs. The source is a female donor in good health and CMV-seropositive.

The chain is built from TRBV27 and TRBJ2-5; D may be TRBD1 (7 bases). The CDR3 loop spans 15 amino acids. In germline, CDR1 is MNHEY, CDR2 SMNVEV (reference sequence). Trimming took 6 bases from V and 4 from J, leaving 18 bases between them. CDR3 protein: CASSAGQSMGETQYF. CDR3 nucleotide sequence: TGTGCCAGCAGCGCGGGACAGTCAATGGGAGAGACCCAGTACTTC.

The J gene is TRBJ2-1, the V gene TRBV6-4; maybe TRBD2 (6 bases). The CDR3 has 15 amino acids. Germline CDR1 MRHNA, CDR2 SNTAGT. Trimming took 0 bases from V and 6 from J, leaving 12 bases between them. The CDR3 protein is CASSDSSQGGNEQFF. The CDR3 DNA is TGTGCCAGCAGTGACTCCTCTCAGGGAGGCAATGAGCAGTTCTTC.

This clone appeared once. The rearrangement uses TRBV28 and TRBJ1-5, with a tentative D call TRBD1 (5 bases). Germline V gene lookup returns CDR1 MDHEN and CDR2 SYDVKM. The CDR3 covers 15 residues. V lost 5 bases and J 4 bases, leaving 15 bases between the germline ends. For the CDR3, the DNA is TGTGCCAGCAGTACGGACACGCCTCGTAATCAGCCCCAGCATTTT. This encodes CASSTDTPRNQPQHF.

This chain connects TRBV7-9 to TRBJ1-5, with no clear D. CDR1 SEHNR and CDR2 FQNEAQ come from the germline V gene (reference sequence). V shed 0 bases and J shed 8 bases, with 14 bases lying between them. This CDR3 is 15 amino acids long. The DNA of the CDR3 is TGTGCCAGCAGCTTAGCGATGAGAGGTGGAGAGCCCCAGCATTTT. Protein: CASSLAMRGGEPQHF.

The chain couples TRBV7-8 to TRBJ1-1; D is possibly TRBD1 (5 bases). V lost 5 bases and J lost 0, with 7 bases in between. Germline V gives CDR1 SGHVS, CDR2 FQNEAQ. There are 13 residues in the CDR3. CDR3 sequence (DNA): TGTGCCAGCAGCGGGGGGGTGAACACTGAAGCTTTCTTT. This encodes CASSGGVNTEAFF.

The rearrangement links TRBV11-2 to TRBJ2-7, with D possibly TRBD1 on 6 matching bases. Germline lookup yields CDR1 SGHAT and CDR2 FQNNGV. The CDR3 is made up of 14 amino acids. V shed 2 bases and J shed 2 bases, with 10 bases lying between them. The CDR3 DNA reads as TGTGCCAGCAGCTTAATAGGGGGTCCCTACGAGCAGTACTTC. Amino acids: CASSLIGGPYEQYF.

V usage is TRBV6-5 and J usage is TRBJ2-4; D may be TRBD2 (6 bases). Germline values: CDR1 MNHEY, CDR2 SVGAGI. V was cut by 8 bases and J by 5 bases, with 13 bases left in between. CDR3 length: 13 residues. The CDR3 sequence: CASRGAGENIQYF. CDR3 in DNA: TGTGCCAGCCGCGGGGCGGGTGAAAACATTCAGTACTTC.

The rearrangement uses TRBV28 and TRBJ2-3, with 8 bases that match TRBD2. Germline V gives CDR1 MDHEN, CDR2 SYDVKM. CDR3 length: 14 amino acids. The V and J ends lost 7 bases and 4 bases, in that order; junction bases with no gene match: 7. CDR3 sequence (DNA): TGTGCCAGCATCTCGGGAGGGCCAGCAGATACGCAGTATTTT. Encoded protein: CASISGGPADTQYF.

The chain links TRBV7-3 to TRBJ2-5, with 14 bases lining up with TRBD2. V was clipped by 5 bases and J by 5 bases; unmatched bases: 4. The CDR3 is 15 residues long. Germline V gives CDR1 SGHTA, CDR2 FQGTGA. The CDR3 sequence: CASSPGLAGVETQYF. The CDR3 region has the DNA TGTGCCAGCAGCCCGGGACTAGCGGGGGTGGAGACCCAGTACTTC.

V and J are TRBV27 and TRBJ1-2, with D possibly TRBD1 on 6 matching bases. CDR1 and CDR2 (germline): MNHEY, SMNVEV (reference sequence). V was cut by 2 bases and J by 4 bases, with 11 bases left in between. This CDR3 is built from 14 residues. CDR3 sequence (DNA): TGTGCCAGCAGTTTAACAGGGCGGACCTATGGCTACACCTTC. It is translated as CASSLTGRTYGYTF.

The V call is TRBV2, the J call TRBJ2-5; 13 positions agree with TRBD2. The CDR3 extends over 18 amino acids. Trimming took 6 bases from V and 5 from J; bases not matched to a gene: 15. Germline CDR1 reads SNHLY; CDR2 reads FYNNEI. The chain's CDR3 is CASSPGTSGVWGMETQYF. The CDR3 DNA is TGTGCCAGCAGCCCCGGGACTAGCGGGGTATGGGGTATGGAGACCCAGTACTTC.

This clone was picked up a small number of times. The chain employs TRBV5-4 and TRBJ2-1, with 10 nucleotides matching TRBD2. The CDR3 contains 14 residues. V lost 7 bases and J lost 7; bases outside the gene matches: 8. CDR1 and CDR2 from the germline V gene are SGHNT and YYREEE (reference sequence). CDR3 amino acids: CASGAGGPQNEQFF. DNA for the CDR3: TGTGCCAGCGGAGCGGGAGGGCCGCAGAATGAGCAGTTCTTC.

This sequence joins TRBV5-4 and TRBJ2-5, with a weak D call TRBD2 (5 bases). V lost 4 bases and J lost 2, with 12 bases in between. The CDR3 is made up of 14 amino acids. Looked up from germline, CDR1 is SGHNT and CDR2 is YYREEE (reference sequence). Here the CDR3 reads CASSAAGGQETQYF. The CDR3 nucleotides read TGTGCCAGCAGCGCGGCCGGAGGTCAAGAGACCCAGTACTTC. The full variable domain, with the rest looked up from reference TRBV5-4 and TRBJ2-5, is ETGVTQSPTHLIKTRGQQVTLRCSSQSGHNTVSWYQQALGQGPQFIFQYYREEENGRGNFPPRFSGLQFPNYSSELNVNALELDDSALYLCASSAAGGQETQYFGPGTRLLVL.

This clone was seen a single time. The V gene is TRBV2, the J gene TRBJ1-2; D not resolved. The CDR3 has 14 amino acids. Germline CDR1 SNHLY, CDR2 FYNNEI. Trimming took 3 bases from V and 5 from J, leaving 13 bases between them. CDR3 in amino acids: CASSEVSSRYGYTF. CDR3 nucleotides: TGTGCCAGCAGTGAGGTGTCCTCTCGGTATGGCTACACCTTC.

This chain joins TRBV19 and TRBJ1-5, with TRBD1 matching 7 bases. V shed 3 bases, J shed 5 bases, and the junction held 10 bases outside the gene matches. Germline V gene lookup returns CDR1 LNHDA and CDR2 SQIVND (reference sequence). The CDR3 spans 16 residues. The CDR3 coding sequence is TGTGCCAGTAGTATTTTTGGGACAGCACTGCATCAGCCCCAGCATTTT. This translates into CASSIFGTALHQPQHF.

The table lists this clone with a few counts. The chain has TRBV14 and TRBJ1-1, with 10 nucleotides matching TRBD1. Germline CDR1 and CDR2: SGHDN and FVKESK. Trimming took 4 bases from V and 4 from J; bases not matched to a gene: 3. The CDR3 covers 14 residues. The chain's CDR3 is CASSRDRGGTEAFF. The CDR3 DNA reads as TGTGCCAGCAGCCGGGACAGGGGTGGCACTGAAGCTTTCTTT.

This clone was recorded a few times. The CDR3 DNA reads as TGTGCCAGCAGTTACTACCTCCGGAGGGCGGACACTGAAGCTTTCTTT. It is translated as CASSYYLRRADTEAFF. The gene calls are TRBV6-5 and TRBJ1-1, with D unclear. Germline CDR1 is MNHEY and CDR2 is SVGAGI. CDR3 size: 16 residues. Trimming cost V 1 base and J 3 bases, with 15 bases left between them.